These 11 T cell receptor beta chains originate from one sample sequenced in a study of CD8+ T cells in alopecia areata. Described treatment: oral pan-JAK inhibitor, 5-10 mg twice daily. The sequencing template was cDNA reverse transcribed from extracted RNA. The method was immunoSEQ multiplex PCR; TCRdb's version includes in-frame clones alone and lacks a portion of them. The data contain some 180,000 clones, about half of them singletons. The starting material was CD8+ T cells sorted from blood, obtained around week 52, from a patient treated with tofacitinib. Receptors were obtained from a human donor with alopecia areata.

This clone was seen more than once but under ten times. The rearrangement joins TRBV12-5 to TRBJ2-5, with D unclear. Germline values: CDR1 LGHNT, CDR2 FRNRAP. V gave up 1 base and J gave up 0 bases, with 6 bases separating them. The CDR3 has 14 residues. The CDR3 region is CASGLDANQETQYF. In DNA form, the CDR3 reads TGTGCTAGTGGTTTGGATGCGAACCAAGAGACCCAGTACTTC. The full variable domain, with the rest looked up from reference TRBV12-5 and TRBJ2-5, is DARVTQTPRHKVTEMGQEVTMRCQPILGHNTVFWYRQTMMQGLELLAYFRNRAPLDDSGMPKDRFSAEMPDATLATLKIQPSEPRDSAVYFCASGLDANQETQYFGPGTRLLVL.

This chain connects TRBV13 to TRBJ2-5; TRBD2 aligns across 7 bases. The germline gives CDR1 PRHDT, CDR2 FYEKMQ (reference sequence). V dropped 5 bases and J dropped 2; count of bases not matched to a gene: 5. The CDR3 runs to 14 residues. CDR3 amino acids: CASSNRGVQETQYF. CDR3 nucleotides: TGTGCCAGCAGCAATCGGGGGGTACAAGAGACCCAGTACTTC.

The chain links TRBV5-1 to TRBJ2-7; D uncertain. From germline, CDR1 is SGHRS and CDR2 YFSETQ. This CDR3 spans 16 amino acids. Trimming took 1 base from V and 2 from J, leaving 16 bases between them. The DNA of the CDR3 is TGCGCCAGCAGCTTGATGCCCGGCCTAGATACCTACGAGCAGTACTTC. Translating gives CASSLMPGLDTYEQYF.

V gene TRBV30 combines with J gene TRBJ2-1; 11 bases are shared with TRBD1. Germline V gene data show CDR1 as GTSNPN and CDR2 as SVGIG (reference sequence). Unmatched junction bases numbered 18, after V lost 3 bases and J lost 5 bases. This CDR3 contains 19 residues. CDR3 bases: TGTGCCTGGAGCATGCCCTGGAACCGGGACAGGGGGTACAACAATGAGCAGTTCTTC. Encoded protein: CAWSMPWNRDRGYNNEQFF.

This clone came up once. The V gene is TRBV4-3, the J gene TRBJ1-4, with 7 bases identical to TRBD1. CDR1 LGHNA and CDR2 YSLEER come from the germline V gene. J lost 1 base, V lost 0 bases, and 11 bases had no gene match. The CDR3 totals 19 residues. The CDR3 region has the DNA TGCGCCAGCAGCCAAGATTTGTTAGGGGGCGCAGGAACTAATGAAAAACTGTTTTTT. This gives the protein CASSQDLLGGAGTNEKLFF.

This chain links TRBV5-1 with TRBJ1-6; a possible D gene is TRBD1 (5 bases). Trimming removed 0 bases at V and 7 bases at J, with 11 bases between. The CDR3 has 15 amino acids. CDR1 and CDR2 from the germline V gene are SGHRS and YFSETQ. For the CDR3, the DNA is TGCGCCAGCAGCTTGGGAGGGGCCGAGAATTCACCCCTCCACTTT. This translates into CASSLGGAENSPLHF.

The chain is built from TRBV7-9 and TRBJ2-3, with 10 bases fitting TRBD2. V gave up 5 bases and J gave up 4 bases; unmatched junction bases: 6. In germline, CDR1 is SEHNR, CDR2 FQNEAQ (reference sequence). CDR3 size: 15 residues. CDR3 bases: TGTGCCAGCAGCGATTCCCTAGCGGGGGCAGATACGCAGTATTTT. This translates into CASSDSLAGADTQYF. Full variable domain (missing parts from reference TRBV7-9 and TRBJ2-3): DTGVSQNPRHKITKRGQNVTFRCDPISEHNRLYWYRQTLGQGPEFLTYFQNEAQLEKSRLLSDRFSAERPKGSFSTLEIQRTEQGDSAMYLCASSDSLAGADTQYFGPGTRLTVL.

DNA of the CDR3: TGTGCCAGCAGCGTCGACGGAATTGCTAGCGAGCAGTACTTC. Translation gives CASSVDGIASEQYF. The rearrangement joins TRBV9 to TRBJ2-7; D is unclear. From germline, CDR1 is SGDLS and CDR2 YYNGEE. Trimming stripped 2 bases from V and 6 bases from J, with 15 bases between. The CDR3 is made up of 14 amino acids.

This clone was seen more than once but under ten times. This chain links TRBV29-1 with TRBJ1-1; TRBD1 is a possible D gene (6 bases). V dropped 0 bases and J dropped 2 bases, with 10 bases sitting between them. CDR1 is SQVTM and CDR2 is ANQGSEA in the germline V gene. The CDR3 is 14 residues long. The CDR3 DNA reads TGCAGCGTTGAAGATCCAGGGGCAAACACTGAAGCTTTCTTT. Residues: CSVEDPGANTEAFF. The full variable domain, rest sourced from reference TRBV29-1 and TRBJ1-1, is SAVISQKPSRDICQRGTSLTIQCQVDSQVTMMFWYRQQPGQSLTLIATANQGSEATYESGFVIDKFPISRPNLTFSTLTVSNMSPEDSSIYLCSVEDPGANTEAFFGQGTRLTVV.

This clone appeared many times. V and J are TRBV4-1 and TRBJ1-3; 7 bases line up with TRBD1. After removal of 0 bases from V and 7 bases from J, the junction contained 0 bases not matched to a gene. This CDR3 region has 13 residues. The germline gives CDR1 MGHRA, CDR2 YSYEKL. The CDR3 DNA is TGCGCCAGCAGCCAAGAACAGGGGAACACCATATATTTT. It specifies CASSQEQGNTIYF.

The chain employs TRBV4-2 and TRBJ2-2; D remains unclear. The CDR3 length is 15 residues. The V end lost 0 bases, the J end lost 1 base, and 6 bases lay between the germline ends. Germline V gene data show CDR1 as LGHNA and CDR2 as YNFKEQ. CDR3 sequence reads: CASSQDQRNTGELFF. The CDR3 DNA is TGTGCCAGCAGCCAAGATCAGCGGAACACCGGGGAGCTGTTTTTT.